What follows are 29 T cell receptor beta chains derived from one specimen sequenced in a study of identical twins. TCRdb recomputed calls from the 5' RACE reads with MiXCR, one row per CDR3 protein. The sample consists of about 890,000 distinct CDR3 sequences, about 12% of them appearing once. This sample was shared with a second study, whose subject was yellow fever vaccine responses in identical twins.

The sequenced material came from PBMCs. The receptors were gathered from a woman aged 18-30 years in good health.

This clonotype was detected a few times. The chain uses TRBV5-5 and TRBJ2-5; D might be TRBD1 or TRBD2, each matching 5 bases. The CDR3 extends over 16 amino acids. With 4 bases removed from V and 2 bases from J, the gap between germline ends came to 18 bases. The V gene's germline CDR1 is SGHKS and CDR2 YYEKEE (reference sequence). CDR3 sequence: CASSPGTRVIQETQYF. DNA for the CDR3: TGTGCCAGCAGCCCGGGGACCAGAGTTATACAAGAGACCCAGTACTTC.

The genes are TRBV6-1 and TRBJ1-4, with 10 bases that match TRBD1. The V and J ends lost 2 bases and 5 bases, in that order; junction bases with no gene match: 2. The CDR3 extends over 15 amino acids. Germline CDR1 MNHNS, CDR2 SASEGT. The CDR3 sequence is CASSEWDRGNEKLFF. CDR3 DNA: TGTGCCAGCAGTGAATGGGACAGGGGCAATGAAAAACTGTTTTTT.

Written as DNA, the CDR3 is TGTGCCAGCAGTTACAGACAGGGACTAGGTCAGCCCCAGCATTTT. This encodes CASSYRQGLGQPQHF. This rearrangement joins TRBV6-5 to TRBJ1-5; 7 positions match TRBD1. The V and J ends lost 2 bases and 6 bases, in that order; junction bases with no gene match: 7. Germline values: CDR1 MNHEY, CDR2 SVGAGI. CDR3 length: 15 residues.

The V call is TRBV24-1, the J call TRBJ2-6, with TRBD1 matching 11 bases. J gave up 1 base and V 9 bases, and 4 bases lay outside the gene matches. Germline CDR1 and CDR2: KGHDR and SFDVKD. This CDR3 contains 16 residues. CDR3 protein: CATSGTGGSGANVLTF. As DNA, the CDR3 is TGTGCCACCTCCGGGACAGGGGGATCTGGGGCCAACGTCCTGACTTTC.

This sequence joins TRBV6-2 or TRBV6-3 and TRBJ2-3; the D is unclear. The CDR3 is 12 residues long. CDR1 is MNHEY and CDR2 is SVGEGT in the germline V gene. Trimming took 4 bases from V and 7 from J, leaving 9 bases between them. CDR3 DNA sequence: TGTGCCAGCAGTTTGGGTGGTCATACGCAGTATTTT. Amino acid sequence: CASSLGGHTQYF.

This clonotype was seen more than once but under ten times. The CDR3 DNA follows: TGTGCCAGCTCACCCAAAACGGCTAACGGGTACGAGCAGTACTTC. Its translation is CASSPKTANGYEQYF. This rearrangement joins TRBV18 to TRBJ2-7, with no clear D. Germline V gene lookup returns CDR1 KGHSH and CDR2 LQKENI. V was shortened by 3 bases and J by 4 bases, with 16 bases between the two germline ends. The CDR3 loop spans 15 amino acids.

This clonotype was found a few times. The V and J genes are TRBV5-6 and TRBJ2-5; D unclear. Trimming took off 6 bases at V and 1 base at J, with 4 bases between the two ends. Germline V gene data show CDR1 as SGHDT and CDR2 as YYEEEE. The CDR3 runs to 11 residues. The CDR3 bases are TGTGCCAGCAACCTCCAAGAGACCCAGTACTTC. Protein sequence: CASNLQETQYF.

The V gene is TRBV5-5, the J gene TRBJ2-7, with TRBD2 identical over 8 bases. CDR1 is SGHKS and CDR2 is YYEKEE in the germline V gene (reference sequence). The ends lost 9 bases at V and 3 bases at J; junction bases unmatched: 2. The length of the CDR3 is 11 residues. The CDR3 spells CATGGGYEQYV. The CDR3 DNA reads as TGTGCCACGGGGGGGGGCTACGAGCAGTACGTC.

A few counts support this clonotype. This chain uses TRBV29-1 with TRBJ2-7; TRBD2 aligns across 7 bases. CDR3 length: 12 amino acids. The J segment lost 7 bases and the V segment lost 7 bases, leaving 10 bases of the junction unmatched. The germline V gene has CDR1 SQVTM and CDR2 ANQGSEA. The CDR3 region has the DNA TGCAGCGCACTAATGGACGGGGGGGAGCAGTACTTC. This gives the protein CSALMDGGEQYF.

The V and J genes are TRBV12-3 or TRBV12-4 and TRBJ2-2, with TRBD2 identical over 12 bases. J gave up 6 bases and V 7 bases, and 9 bases lay outside the gene matches. CDR3 length: 16 amino acids. The chain's CDR3 is CASTLGLAGWSGELFF. The DNA for the CDR3 is TGTGCCAGCACCCTCGGACTAGCGGGATGGTCCGGGGAGCTGTTTTTT.

In this sample, this clonotype turned up many times. The chain joins TRBV28 to TRBJ2-7, with 8 bases aligning to TRBD2. CDR1 and CDR2 (germline): MDHEN, SYDVKM. The V and J ends lost 5 bases and 3 bases, in that order; junction bases with no gene match: 6. The CDR3 is 14 amino acids. Written as DNA, the CDR3 is TGTGCCAGCAGTCCCACTAGCGGCAACTACGAGCAGTACTTC. Translating it yields CASSPTSGNYEQYF.

The CDR3 coding sequence is TGCAGTGCCGCCAGCCCTGGGGGACAGGGGTTTGGCTATGGCTACACCTTC. It translates to CSAASPGGQGFGYGYTF. This sequence joins TRBV20-1 and TRBJ1-2, with 10 bases lining up with TRBD1. Germline V gene lookup returns CDR1 DFQATT and CDR2 SNEGSKA (reference sequence). The CDR3 length is 17 residues. The V gene end was trimmed by 6 bases and the J gene end by 4 bases; junction bases not matched to a gene: 17.

The chain is built from TRBV7-9 and TRBJ2-1; TRBD2 matches at 9 bases. Germline CDR1 is SEHNR and CDR2 is FQNEAQ (reference sequence). J was trimmed by 5 bases and V by 4 bases; bases with no gene match: 9. This CDR3 has 16 residues. CDR3 nucleotides: TGTGCCAGCAGCTCCTTAGCGGGAGTAAATGACAATGAGCAGTTCTTC. It codes for CASSSLAGVNDNEQFF. The entire variable domain, with the rest obtained from reference TRBV7-9 and TRBJ2-1, is as follows: DTGVSQNPRHKITKRGQNVTFRCDPISEHNRLYWYRQTLGQGPEFLTYFQNEAQLEKSRLLSDRFSAERPKGSFSTLEIQRTEQGDSAMYLCASSSLAGVNDNEQFFGPGTRLTVL.

This clonotype appeared many times. The chain uses TRBV5-1 and TRBJ2-1, with 10 bases identical to TRBD2. This CDR3 has 15 amino acids. From germline, CDR1 is SGHRS and CDR2 YFSETQ. Trimming removed 0 bases from V and 6 bases from J; junction bases left unmatched: 3. This chain's CDR3 is CASSLEAGGANEQFF. The CDR3 DNA reads as TGCGCCAGCAGCTTGGAAGCGGGGGGGGCCAATGAGCAGTTCTTC.

This clonotype occurred many times. The chain recombines TRBV12-3 or TRBV12-4 with TRBJ1-1, with D hard to call. This CDR3 contains 12 residues. The V gene lost 3 bases and the J gene lost 11 bases, with 13 bases spanning the gap. The CDR3 nucleotides are TGTGCCAGCAGTTTGGGCTTGAGGGAGGCTTTCTTT. Translated: CASSLGLREAFF.

This clonotype has a handful of counts. The V call is TRBV6-2 or TRBV6-3, the J call TRBJ2-5, with a tentative D call TRBD1 (5 bases). V lost 0 bases and J 1 base, leaving 12 bases between the germline ends. Germline V gives CDR1 MNHEY, CDR2 SVGEGT. The CDR3 totals 16 residues. Here the CDR3 DNA reads TGTGCCAGCAGTTACTCGACAGCGCTAACCCAAGAGACCCAGTACTTC. Translating gives CASSYSTALTQETQYF.

The V call is TRBV28, the J call TRBJ1-4; D remains ambiguous. The CDR3 spans 15 residues. Trimming cost V 5 bases and J 2 bases, with 12 bases left between them. Germline CDR1 reads MDHEN; CDR2 reads SYDVKM. For the CDR3, the DNA is TGTGCCAGCAGTCCCCACCGACGCACTAATGAAAAACTGTTTTTT. It codes for CASSPHRRTNEKLFF.

The genes are TRBV12-3 or TRBV12-4 and TRBJ1-5; D might be TRBD1 (6 bases). Trimming cost V 7 bases and J 0 bases, with 16 bases left between them. CDR3 length: 16 residues. CDR3 bases: TGTGCCAGCACCCATTTGACAGGTTCTAGCAATCAGCCCCAGCATTTT. Its protein product is CASTHLTGSSNQPQHF.

This clonotype was observed at least ten times. The chain uses TRBV20-1 and TRBJ1-1; D not resolved. V dropped 5 bases and J dropped 1 base, with 8 bases sitting between them. Per germline, CDR1 DFQATT and CDR2 SNEGSKA (reference sequence). The CDR3 loop spans 12 amino acids. DNA of the CDR3: TGCAGTGCTCCTGGGCCGAACACTGAAGCTTTCTTT. This codes for CSAPGPNTEAFF.

In this sample, this clonotype turned up many times. The chain employs TRBV20-1 and TRBJ1-5; 10 bases fit TRBD1. Germline CDR1 reads DFQATT; CDR2 reads SNEGSKA (reference sequence). The CDR3 has 14 residues. V lost 3 bases to trimming and J lost 5 bases; unmatched junction nucleotides: 4. CDR3 protein: CSARSGTGDQPQHF. CDR3 in DNA: TGCAGTGCTAGGTCCGGGACAGGGGATCAGCCCCAGCATTTT.

This clonotype was counted between two and nine times. The chain has TRBV19 and TRBJ2-7; 8 nucleotides match TRBD1. CDR3 length equals 15 residues. Trimming cost V 6 bases and J 3 bases; bases outside gene matches: 10. Germline CDR1 LNHDA, CDR2 SQIVND (reference sequence). The DNA for the CDR3 is TGTGCCAGTAGGAGAACGGGACAGGACCACTACGAGCAGTACTTC. It translates to CASRRTGQDHYEQYF.

The table lists this clonotype with many counts. The J gene is TRBJ2-2, the V gene TRBV29-1; D is undetermined. CDR3 length equals 12 residues. The germline gives CDR1 SQVTM, CDR2 ANQGSEA. Between the trimmed V and J ends, which lost 0 bases and 4 bases, there was a span of 3 bases. This CDR3 reads CSVEEGTGELFF. The CDR3 DNA reads as TGCAGCGTTGAAGAGGGCACCGGGGAGCTGTTTTTT.

The V and J genes are TRBV14 and TRBJ2-7; 9 bases line up with TRBD1. Germline loops: CDR1 SGHDN, CDR2 FVKESK. The trim removed 1 base at V and 4 bases at J, leaving 5 bases unmatched. CDR3 length equals 15 residues. The CDR3 spells CASSQGYRGLYEQYF. DNA of the CDR3: TGTGCCAGCAGCCAAGGTTACAGGGGGCTGTACGAGCAGTACTTC.

This clonotype was recorded many times. This chain links TRBV7-2 with TRBJ1-1; D might be TRBD1 (6 bases). This CDR3 is built from 14 residues. Germline-derived CDR1 and CDR2 are SGHTA and FQGNSA. Trimming removed 5 bases at V and 3 bases at J, with 13 bases between. For the CDR3, the DNA is TGTGCCAGCAGCACTTGGACAGCTGACACTGAAGCTTTCTTT. It yields the protein CASSTWTADTEAFF.

This chain connects TRBV5-1 to TRBJ2-3; 9 nucleotides agree with TRBD2. The CDR3 is 17 residues long. The germline CDR1 and CDR2 sequences are SGHRS and YFSETQ. V lost 4 bases to trimming and J lost 5 bases; unmatched junction nucleotides: 14. The CDR3 sequence: CASSLYSSGRRGDTQYF. The DNA of the CDR3 is TGCGCCAGCAGCCTATACTCCAGCGGGAGGAGGGGAGATACGCAGTATTTT.

The chain has TRBV2 and TRBJ2-4; D could derive from TRBD1 or TRBD2 (5 bases each). The CDR3 runs 16 residues. Germline CDR1 is SNHLY and CDR2 is FYNNEI. V was pared by 8 bases and J by 0 bases, with 17 bases between. This CDR3 reads CASYQTAGTAKNIQYF. The CDR3 DNA is TGTGCCAGCTACCAAACCGCCGGGACAGCCAAAAACATTCAGTACTTC.

The CDR3 DNA reads TGTGCCAGCTTGCGGGGGTTTACAGATACGCAGTATTTT. Translation gives CASLRGFTDTQYF. The V and J genes are TRBV12-3 or TRBV12-4 and TRBJ2-3, with 7 bases that match TRBD2. With 8 bases clipped from V and 3 bases from J, the junction kept 5 bases outside the gene matches. This CDR3 has 13 residues.

The J gene is TRBJ2-7, the V gene TRBV14, with D uncertain. In germline, CDR1 is SGHDN, CDR2 FVKESK. CDR3 length: 14 amino acids. V was trimmed by 2 bases and J by 0 bases, leaving 8 bases between them. The chain's CDR3 is CASSQQYSSYEQYF. The DNA for the CDR3 is TGTGCCAGCAGCCAACAATACAGCTCCTACGAGCAGTACTTC.

V usage is TRBV28 and J usage is TRBJ2-7; 9 bases fit TRBD1. Trimming removed 5 bases from V and 4 bases from J; junction bases left unmatched: 9. The CDR3 sequence is 15 residues long. The germline gives CDR1 MDHEN, CDR2 SYDVKM. CDR3 in DNA: TGTGCCAGCAGTACCAGACAGGGGGAAGAGTACGAGCAGTACTTC. Protein product: CASSTRQGEEYEQYF.